These 23 T cell receptor beta chains share one sample of origin, sequenced in a study of CD8 T cells in Susac syndrome. An input of 0.5 to 1 ug of RNA was subjected to reverse transcription using random hexamers. TCRdb processed the immunoSEQ multiplex PCR reads anew with MiXCR; each CDR3 protein has one entry. Among over 150,000 distinct CDR3 sequences listed, roughly 94% were seen once. Source material: CD4+ T cells from PBMCs. These receptors all stem from a human donor with Susac syndrome.

The rearrangement joins TRBV7-8 to TRBJ2-5; 8 nucleotides align to TRBD1. This CDR3 region has 16 residues. J gave up 5 bases and V 1 base, and 9 bases lay outside the gene matches. Germline assignment: CDR1 SGHVS and CDR2 FQNEAQ. The CDR3 nucleotides read TGTGCCAGCAGCTTAGGGACCACAGGGGGTTCGGAGACCCAGTACTTC. Translated, it gives CASSLGTTGGSETQYF.

The V call is TRBV30, the J call TRBJ2-1, with D perhaps assigned TRBD1 or TRBD2 (5 bases each). CDR1 GTSNPN and CDR2 SVGIG come from the germline V gene (reference sequence). The CDR3 has 17 residues. V lost 0 bases to trimming and J lost 9 bases, with 24 bases between them. The CDR3 nucleotides read TGTGCCTGGAGTGTACGTCTCCCCGGCGGCCCTGGGGGTGAGCAGTTCTTC. It translates to CAWSVRLPGGPGGEQFF.

In DNA, the CDR3 is TGCAGTGCGCGGAACCCTCGCGGATCCTACGAGCAGTACTTC. This encodes CSARNPRGSYEQYF. The chain is built from TRBV20-1 and TRBJ2-7; D unclear. Per the germline V gene, CDR1 is DFQATT and CDR2 is SNEGSKA (reference sequence). The CDR3 is 14 amino acids. V shed 6 bases and J shed 1 base, with 16 bases lying between them.

The chain has TRBV20-1 and TRBJ2-7; TRBD2 agrees at 8 bases. The CDR3 consists of 18 residues. Germline assignment: CDR1 DFQATT and CDR2 SNEGSKA (reference sequence). Germline trimming cut 6 bases from V and 0 bases from J; bases unmatched to any gene: 19. Here the CDR3 DNA reads TGCAGTGCCGCCTGGACTTTCGGGAGGGCCGCGAGCTCCTACGAGCAGTACTTC. Its protein product is CSAAWTFGRAASSYEQYF.

This clonotype was seen once. The rearrangement uses TRBV29-1 and TRBJ1-1; TRBD1 agrees at 9 bases. The CDR3 sequence is 15 residues long. The germline V gene has CDR1 SQVTM and CDR2 ANQGSEA. The trim removed 5 bases at V and 4 bases at J, leaving 11 bases unmatched. In DNA form, the CDR3 reads TGCAGCGTTAACTCTCCCCGGGACAGGGCCACTGAAGCTTTCTTT. As protein: CSVNSPRDRATEAFF.

V is TRBV7-9 and J is TRBJ2-7; possibly TRBD1 for D (5 bases). The CDR3 extends over 13 amino acids. CDR1 SEHNR and CDR2 FQNEAQ come from the germline V gene (reference sequence). The germline V and J ends were trimmed by 8 bases and 2 bases, with 13 bases remaining between them. The CDR3 DNA is TGTGCCAGCGCCTTAGGGGCCGCCTACGAGCAGTACTTC. It is translated as CASALGAAYEQYF.

The rearrangement joins TRBV20-1 to TRBJ2-3; TRBD1 aligns across 8 bases. Germline V gives CDR1 DFQATT, CDR2 SNEGSKA (reference sequence). Trimming cost V 2 bases and J 4 bases; bases outside gene matches: 8. This CDR3 has 15 residues. CDR3 DNA: TGCAGTGCTAGATTCACAGGGGGAAGTTCAGATACGCAGTATTTT. Translation: CSARFTGGSSDTQYF.

The chain uses TRBV20-1 and TRBJ2-5; 10 nucleotides align to TRBD2. Per germline, CDR1 DFQATT and CDR2 SNEGSKA (reference sequence). This CDR3 has 15 amino acids. J gave up 5 bases and V 4 bases, and 10 bases lay outside the gene matches. The CDR3 loop is CSATQLAGTGETQYF. The CDR3 nucleotides read TGCAGTGCTACCCAACTAGCGGGAACGGGGGAGACCCAGTACTTC.

The CDR3 is CSVMFSGTEAFF. CDR3 coding DNA: TGCAGCGTTATGTTTAGTGGCACTGAAGCTTTCTTT. The chain couples TRBV29-1 to TRBJ1-1; no definite D call. CDR3 length: 12 amino acids. Germline lookup yields CDR1 SQVTM and CDR2 ANQGSEA. V lost 5 bases to trimming and J lost 4 bases, with 11 bases between them. The variable domain in full, completed from reference TRBV29-1 and TRBJ1-1, reads SAVISQKPSRDICQRGTSLTIQCQVDSQVTMMFWYRQQPGQSLTLIATANQGSEATYESGFVIDKFPISRPNLTFSTLTVSNMSPEDSSIYLCSVMFSGTEAFFGQGTRLTVV.

This chain connects TRBV2 to TRBJ2-1; TRBD2 matches 8 bases. This CDR3 is built from 14 residues. V lost 9 bases to trimming and J lost 2 bases; unmatched junction nucleotides: 6. Germline assignment: CDR1 SNHLY and CDR2 FYNNEI. CDR3 sequence (DNA): TGTGCCAGTCGGGAGGGGGGGCCCTACAATGAGCAGTTCTTC. It specifies CASREGGPYNEQFF.

The rearrangement joins TRBV20-1 to TRBJ1-1; 10 bases line up with TRBD1. CDR1 and CDR2 from the germline V gene are DFQATT and SNEGSKA (reference sequence). J lost 1 base, V lost 0 bases, and 5 bases had no gene match. CDR3 size: 16 residues. The CDR3 coding sequence is TGCAGTGCTAGAGATCCCGGACAGGGGGAGAACACTGAAGCTTTCTTT. It codes for CSARDPGQGENTEAFF.

V and J are TRBV20-1 and TRBJ2-7, with D possibly being TRBD2 (7 bases). There are 15 residues in the CDR3. The V gene's germline CDR1 is DFQATT and CDR2 SNEGSKA (reference sequence). Deletions cut 0 bases from V and 3 bases from J, with 15 bases between. The CDR3 is CSARDWGGQIYEQYF. The DNA for the CDR3 is TGCAGTGCTAGAGATTGGGGGGGGCAGATCTACGAGCAGTACTTC.

CDR3 sequence reads: CASSLGHWSSYEQYF. The CDR3 nucleotides read TGTGCCAGCAGCCTGGGACACTGGAGCTCCTACGAGCAGTACTTC. V gene TRBV14 combines with J gene TRBJ2-7; possible D gene TRBD1, 6 bases. With 4 bases removed from V and 0 bases from J, the gap between germline ends came to 13 bases. The CDR3 totals 15 residues. CDR1 is SGHDN, CDR2 FVKESK, per germline.

The V gene is TRBV18, the J gene TRBJ2-3; either TRBD1 or TRBD2 may supply D (5 bases each). CDR1 is KGHSH and CDR2 is LQKENI in the germline V gene. V lost 3 bases, J lost 2 bases, and 9 bases lay in between. This CDR3 region has 14 residues. The CDR3 DNA follows: TGTGCCAGCTCACCGGGGACGTTCACAGATACGCAGTATTTT. This sequence encodes CASSPGTFTDTQYF.

This clonotype has just one count. This chain uses TRBV19 with TRBJ2-1, with 9 bases fitting TRBD1. Trimming took 5 bases from V and 0 from J; bases not matched to a gene: 14. Germline loops: CDR1 LNHDA, CDR2 SQIVND (reference sequence). The CDR3 is 19 residues long. The CDR3 DNA reads as TGTGCCAGTAGTCTCCGCGGGGGACAGGGAAGGAGCTCCTACAATGAGCAGTTCTTC. The encoded protein is CASSLRGGQGRSSYNEQFF.

This chain links TRBV7-9 with TRBJ2-7, with D possibly being TRBD1 or TRBD2 (5 bases each). This CDR3 region has 13 residues. V lost 6 bases and J lost 3, with 12 bases in between. Germline CDR1 reads SEHNR; CDR2 reads FQNEAQ (reference sequence). In DNA, the CDR3 is TGTGCCAGCAGGGGGCCGGGGAGCTACGAGCAGTACTTC. This gives the protein CASRGPGSYEQYF. The full variable domain, with the rest looked up from reference TRBV7-9 and TRBJ2-7, is DTGVSQNPRHKITKRGQNVTFRCDPISEHNRLYWYRQTLGQGPEFLTYFQNEAQLEKSRLLSDRFSAERPKGSFSTLEIQRTEQGDSAMYLCASRGPGSYEQYFGPGTRLTVT.

This chain uses TRBV28 with TRBJ1-2, with D unresolved. Germline V CDR1 and CDR2: MDHEN, SYDVKM. The V end was cut by 10 bases, the J end by 8 bases, with 17 bases between. There are 12 residues in the CDR3. CDR3 sequence (DNA): TGTGCCACCACGGGCCATAGGCCCGGCTACACCTTC. This encodes CATTGHRPGYTF.

Here the CDR3 DNA reads TGTGCCAGCAGCCTAAGGACTAGCGGGGACCAAGAGACCCAGTACTTC. It codes for CASSLRTSGDQETQYF. The V gene is TRBV5-4, the J gene TRBJ2-5; 12 bases line up with TRBD2. The length of the CDR3 is 16 residues. The germline V gene has CDR1 SGHNT and CDR2 YYREEE (reference sequence). Germline trimming cut 4 bases from V and 0 bases from J; bases unmatched to any gene: 4. The full variable domain, its missing parts supplied by reference TRBV5-4 and TRBJ2-5, is ETGVTQSPTHLIKTRGQQVTLRCSSQSGHNTVSWYQQALGQGPQFIFQYYREEENGRGNFPPRFSGLQFPNYSSELNVNALELDDSALYLCASSLRTSGDQETQYFGPGTRLLVL.

As regards this clonotype: An end of the junction differs from the germline gene, which may be a read error. The chain is built from TRBV25-1 and TRBJ1-1; D perhaps matches TRBD1 (6 bases). The CDR3 loop spans 14 amino acids. Per the germline V gene, CDR1 is MGHDK and CDR2 is SYGVNS. CDR3 sequence reads: CASSDQTGNTEVFF. In nucleotides, the CDR3 is TGTGCCAGCAGTGACCAAACAGGGAACACTGAAGTTTTCTTT.

The CDR3 nucleotides read TGCGCCAGCAGCCAAGCCGGGGGGGGCCTCTCCTACGAGCAGTACTTC. This sequence encodes CASSQAGGGLSYEQYF. The gene calls are TRBV4-3 and TRBJ2-7; 8 bases are a match to TRBD2. The CDR3 contains 16 residues. CDR1 LGHNA and CDR2 YSLEER come from the germline V gene. With 1 base clipped from V and 0 bases from J, the junction kept 5 bases outside the gene matches.

The chain uses TRBV28 and TRBJ1-2; maybe TRBD1 (6 bases). The V gene's germline CDR1 is MDHEN and CDR2 SYDVKM. The CDR3 has 15 amino acids. V lost 6 bases and J lost 4, with 18 bases in between. CDR3 DNA sequence: TGTGCCAGCAGAGTTTGGGGGCAGCCCCTCTATGGCTACACCTTC. Amino acids: CASRVWGQPLYGYTF.

The rearrangement links TRBV29-1 to TRBJ2-7, with TRBD2 matching 8 bases. Germline V gene data show CDR1 as SQVTM and CDR2 as ANQGSEA. V was clipped by 4 bases and J by 1 base; unmatched bases: 3. This CDR3 is 13 amino acids long. The CDR3: CSVGLAGSYEQYF. DNA of the CDR3: TGCAGCGTTGGTCTAGCGGGTTCCTACGAGCAGTACTTC.

The gene calls are TRBV28 and TRBJ1-5; perhaps TRBD1 as D (6 bases). The CDR3 extends over 16 amino acids. Germline values: CDR1 MDHEN, CDR2 SYDVKM. Trimming shortened V by 4 bases and J by 0 bases, and 13 bases separated the two germline ends. The CDR3 is CASSSWGARSNQPQHF. CDR3 nucleotide sequence: TGTGCCAGCAGTTCCTGGGGGGCACGTAGCAATCAGCCCCAGCATTTT. Filled out from reference TRBV28 and TRBJ1-5, the complete variable domain reads DVKVTQSSRYLVKRTGEKVFLECVQDMDHENMFWYRQDPGLGLRLIYFSYDVKMKEKGDIPEGYSVSREKKERFSLILESASTNQTSMYLCASSSWGARSNQPQHFGDGTRLSIL.